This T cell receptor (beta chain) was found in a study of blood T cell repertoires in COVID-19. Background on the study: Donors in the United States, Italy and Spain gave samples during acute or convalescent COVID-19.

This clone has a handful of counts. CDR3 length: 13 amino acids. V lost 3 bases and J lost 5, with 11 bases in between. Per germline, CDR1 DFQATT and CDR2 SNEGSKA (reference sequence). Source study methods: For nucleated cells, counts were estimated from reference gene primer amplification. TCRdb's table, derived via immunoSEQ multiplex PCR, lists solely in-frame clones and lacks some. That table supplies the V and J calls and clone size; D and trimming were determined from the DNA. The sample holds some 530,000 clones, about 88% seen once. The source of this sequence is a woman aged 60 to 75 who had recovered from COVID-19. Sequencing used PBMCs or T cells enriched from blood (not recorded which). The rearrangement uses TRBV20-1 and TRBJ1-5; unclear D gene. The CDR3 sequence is CSASVNTDQPQHF. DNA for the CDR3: TGCAGTGCTAGTGTGAATACAGATCAGCCCCAGCATTTT.